The 6 T cell receptor beta chains below all came from one sample that was sequenced in a study of blood T cell repertoires in COVID-19. TCRdb's copy holds only in-frame clones and misses some; the assay was immunoSEQ multiplex PCR. This repertoire shows around 120,000 clones, 60% to 85% found once; its top ten account for roughly 6%. What was sequenced was peripheral blood. The source of these receptors is a man between 65 and 85 years old with acute or convalescent COVID-19.

J is TRBJ2-4 and V is TRBV18, with 8 bases identical to TRBD1. V lost 6 bases and J lost 12; bases outside the gene matches: 10. From germline, CDR1 is KGHSH and CDR2 LQKENI. The CDR3 loop spans 13 amino acids. This CDR3 reads CASSPADRGGQYF. In DNA, the CDR3 is TGTGCCAGCTCCCCAGCCGACAGGGGCGGTCAGTACTTC.

This clone was counted between two and nine times. The CDR3 protein is CASSLQGAQTEAFF. The DNA for the CDR3 is TGTGCCAGCAGTTTACAGGGGGCGCAAACTGAAGCTTTCTTT. The gene calls are TRBV2 and TRBJ1-1; 9 nucleotides align to TRBD1. This CDR3 is built from 14 residues. V trimming: 5 bases; J trimming: 5 bases; junction bases outside the gene matches: 6. The V gene's germline CDR1 is SNHLY and CDR2 FYNNEI.

This clone was observed a single time. This chain joins TRBV28 and TRBJ2-7, with TRBD2 as a possible D gene (5 bases). Looked up from germline, CDR1 is MDHEN and CDR2 is SYDVKM. The CDR3 contains 18 residues. The V and J ends lost 6 bases and 3 bases respectively, with 27 bases between them. Here the CDR3 reads CASSGRVGWVSDFYEQYF. For the CDR3, the DNA is TGTGCCAGCAGCGGAAGGGTCGGATGGGTTAGCGACTTCTACGAGCAGTACTTC. The complete variable domain, with remaining parts taken from reference TRBV28 and TRBJ2-7, reads DVKVTQSSRYLVKRTGEKVFLECVQDMDHENMFWYRQDPGLGLRLIYFSYDVKMKEKGDIPEGYSVSREKKERFSLILESASTNQTSMYLCASSGRVGWVSDFYEQYFGPGTRLTVT.

This clone was detected only once. The V and J genes are TRBV5-8 and TRBJ1-2; 8 bases fit TRBD1. V lost 2 bases, J lost 2 bases, and 5 bases stayed unmatched. Germline CDR1 SGHTS, CDR2 YDEGEE. The CDR3 runs to 15 residues. The CDR3 DNA reads as TGTGCCAGCAGCTTTGGGGACAGGCCCAACTATGGCTACACCTTC. Its translation: CASSFGDRPNYGYTF.

This chain links TRBV30 with TRBJ1-3, with D possibly being TRBD1 (5 bases). The CDR3 has 17 amino acids. Trimming shortened V by 5 bases and J by 4 bases, and 24 bases separated the two germline ends. Germline loops: CDR1 GTSNPN, CDR2 SVGIG (reference sequence). CDR3 coding DNA: TGTGCCTGGGGGGGACGCCTCGGCCTGCGGGGAGGAAACACCATATATTTT. Protein product: CAWGGRLGLRGGNTIYF.

The V and J genes are TRBV13 and TRBJ2-7; tentative D call: TRBD1 (5 bases). V shed 4 bases and J shed 0 bases, with 7 bases lying between them. Germline-derived CDR1 and CDR2 are PRHDT and FYEKMQ (reference sequence). The CDR3 runs 13 residues. In nucleotides, the CDR3 is TGTGCCAGCAGCTATACAGGCTCCTACGAGCAGTACTTC. Protein sequence: CASSYTGSYEQYF. Supplemented by reference TRBV13 and TRBJ2-7, the full variable domain reads AAGVIQSPRHLIKEKRETATLKCYPIPRHDTVYWYQQGPGQDPQFLISFYEKMQSDKGSIPDRFSAQQFSDYHSELNMSSLELGDSALYFCASSYTGSYEQYFGPGTRLTVT.